This TCR beta chain originates from a study of blood T cell repertoires in COVID-19 (dated by TCRdb to about 2020). Regarding the study in general: Collaborator samples came from the United States, Italy and Spain and covered acute and convalescent phases of COVID-19. The material from the prospective study consisted of cDNA or gDNA derived from T cells, B-cell-depleted T cells, or PBMCs. The dataset comprised deeply sampled blood TCRbeta repertoires from subjects exposed to, actively infected with, or recovered from COVID-19. The repertoires were released in a freely available public database meant as a resource for research on the immune response to SARS-CoV-2. Nearly every sample came with metadata listing a de-identified subject ID, COVID-19 status, age in years and sex. The samples were drawn from two sources: the first 160 participants of the ongoing ImmuneRACE study, and fewer than 1,500 subjects contributed by 6 global collaborators. HLA class I and class II types, where available, came from metadata supplied by the sample provider rather than from assay-based typing.

Comment on this clone: Its antigen remains unidentified. Base qualities are missing; no much larger clone stands one base away.

Broad study findings and their caveats: The amount of clinical and demographic metadata varied by source and participant and was provided uncurated.

TCRbeta CDR3 regions were amplified from genomic DNA by means of the immunoSEQ Assay, a bias-controlled multiplex PCR. For the original study's pipeline: The number of nucleated cells in each sample was estimated by amplification of reference gene primers within the assay. Sequence reads were collapsed and filtered to measure the absolute abundance of every unique TCRbeta CDR3 rearrangement. For each sample, productive Simpson clonality was calculated as the square root of Simpson's diversity index over productive rearrangements. Here the immuneACCESS table is served through TCRdb, limited to in-frame sequences with V and J called. Missing clones are a known gap in these copies; in checked studies unresolved V genes cover under half, and the rest lacks a known reason. V and J calls and clone size are as listed in that table; D and trimming were resolved from the DNA. This sample has around 68,000 clones in its table, and approximately 79% of those were observed once. Jointly, the top ten make up 9.8% of the sample.

Spanning cysteine to phenylalanine, the CDR3 consists of 13 amino acids. Only the CDR3 DNA stays, 39 bases, in frame from base 1. The CDR1 and CDR2 encoded by the germline V gene are SNHLY and FYNNEI. Cut back by 6 bases and 4 bases, the V and J ends lie 9 bases apart. Each collaborating institution followed its own protocols to collect whole blood in K2EDTA tubes. Collaborator samples were shipped for TCRbeta analysis as frozen whole blood, isolated PBMCs, or DNA extracted from either sample type. This TCR was recovered from a woman aged 50 to 65 with acute or convalescent COVID-19. This sequence uses TRBV2 and TRBJ2-2, and possibly TRBD2, on 6 matching bases. The material sequenced was peripheral blood. The CDR3: CASRRRATGELFF. The nucleotide sequence is given as TGTGCCAGCAGGCGGAGGGCCACCGGGGAGCTGTTTTTT.